This entry features one T cell receptor beta chain sequence. The team made cDNA by running eight separate reactions for each sample. Using TCRalpha and TCRbeta cDNA, the researchers carried out two nested PCRs that lasted about 15 and 9 cycles. From its re-call of the 5' RACE reads, TCRdb lists each CDR3 protein once, without DNA. Its clone listing holds about 350,000 distinct CDR3 sequences. This entry comes from a study of monozygotic twins with inflammatory bowel disease. Whole blood without T cell sorting served as the source of isolated total RNA. Germline loops: CDR1 SGHTA, CDR2 FQGNSA. This CDR3 has 14 residues.

The receptor comes from a human donor with ulcerative colitis or Crohn's disease, or a healthy co-twin of an affected twin (not recorded which). This sequence joins TRBV7-2 and TRBJ2-7; the TCRdb call, TRBD1, lacks DNA for checking. Sample: blood. Here the CDR3 reads CASSREQGAYEQYF.